This TCR beta chain was recovered during a study of blood T cells in healthy people across ages. Sample-barcoded 5' priming and a J-beta primer mix drove a second PCR of roughly 6 to 12 cycles. TCRdb re-called the 5' RACE reads through MiXCR, storing one row per CDR3 protein. The profile covers more than 900,000 distinct CDR3 sequences, with almost 25% appearing a single time and approximately 0.7% taken by the ten largest. This clonotype occurred a few times. CDR1 is SNHLY, CDR2 FYNNEI, per germline. There are 15 residues in the CDR3. These same records also appear under a second study, on T cells of mothers and their children.

Sequences were obtained from blood. The sequence came from a girl aged 2 to 9 in good health. The chain recombines TRBV2 with TRBJ2-5; 8 bases map to TRBD1. The J call is doubtful: the DNA matches TRBJ2-7 better. CDR3 residues: CASSEFWTGRSEQYF. The CDR3 coding sequence is TGTGCCAGCAGTGAATTTTGGACAGGGAGGAGCGAGCAGTACTTC.